This T cell receptor beta chain was captured by sequencing in a study of cytomegalovirus exposure and HLA in healthy donors. Study-level information: Unique TCRs numbering around 85 million, obtained from HLA-typed donors, made up an early data release.

Both 60 Vbeta primers and 13 Jbeta primers went into the PCR. Using immunoSEQ multiplex PCR, the repertoire was profiled, and TCRdb retains in-frame clones only, with some absent. The table lists about 120,000 clones, over 65% of them singletons. Broader study findings: Differences between HLA loci emerged in a later analysis of TCR association rates, with DRB1 most and HLA-C fewest. Clonal expansion was found to be greater in HLA-associated TCR beta chains than in equally common others in a later analysis. Several top significant clusters appeared, in a later analysis, to be linked to common viral pathogens.

This clone has just a few counts. What it binds is not known. CDR1 is MNHEY, CDR2 SMNVEV, per germline (reference sequence). With V trimmed by 6 bases and J by 1 base, 7 bases remained unmatched. The CDR3 consists of 15 residues. The sequenced material came from PBMCs. V and J are TRBV27 and TRBJ2-7; 9 positions match TRBD1. This receptor was obtained from a woman in her twenties or thirties in good health and CMV-seropositive. The DNA of the CDR3 is TGTGCCAGCAGGGCCGGGACAGGGCTGTCCTACGAGCAGTACTTC. It translates to CASRAGTGLSYEQYF.